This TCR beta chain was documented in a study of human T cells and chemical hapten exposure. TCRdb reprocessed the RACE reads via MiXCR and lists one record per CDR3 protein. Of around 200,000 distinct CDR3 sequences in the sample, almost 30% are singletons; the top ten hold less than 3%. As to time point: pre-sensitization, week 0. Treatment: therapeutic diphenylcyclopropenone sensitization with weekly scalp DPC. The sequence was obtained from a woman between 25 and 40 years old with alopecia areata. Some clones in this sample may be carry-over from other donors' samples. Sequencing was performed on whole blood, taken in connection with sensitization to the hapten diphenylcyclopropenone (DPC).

The CDR3, as DNA: TGTGCCAGCAGTTACGGGCCGGGACAAGAGACCCAGTACTTC. Encoded protein: CASSYGPGQETQYF. V and J are TRBV6-2 or TRBV6-3 and TRBJ2-5; TRBD2 is a possible D gene (5 bases). Trimming removed 2 bases from V and 2 bases from J, with 9 bases in between. The germline V gene encodes CDR1 MNHEY and CDR2 SVGEGT. This CDR3 has 14 amino acids.